The T cell receptor (beta chain) under discussion was sequenced for a study of T cells of healthy individuals. This clonotype was recorded a few times. A single record per CDR3 protein comes from TCRdb applying MiXCR to the 5' RACE reads. Of around 98,000 distinct CDR3 sequences listed, 17% are singletons. Deletions cut 3 bases from V and 2 bases from J, with 11 bases between. Germline CDR1 is MDHEN and CDR2 is SYDVKM. The CDR3 is 15 amino acids. The V gene is TRBV28, the J gene TRBJ1-3; D unresolved. The source of this sequence is a human donor in good health. The CDR3 nucleotides read TGTGCCAGCAGTTTCGATTACTCCCCTGGAAACACCATATATTTT. It yields the protein CASSFDYSPGNTIYF.